This is a list of T cell receptor beta chains from one sample in a study of blood T cell repertoires in COVID-19. Sequenced by immunoSEQ multiplex PCR; TCRdb stores in-frame clones only, minus some. Here the sample spans about 250,000 clones, approximately 88% being singletons. Sequencing input: peripheral blood. Source of these receptors: a woman in her 30s with COVID-19, enrolled during active disease. Both conserved end residues are part of each CDR3. The D gene is left open where the match is weak. Clone size is stated in some rows and not others, as once, few, many or a class when expanded.

>16|-|TRBJ1-4|TRBD1|TRBV4-1
CASSQPNRGRGEKLFF
TGCGCCAGCAGCCAACCTAACAGGGGGCGAGGAGAAAAACTGTTTTTT
>15|-|TRBJ1-2|TRBD1|TRBV4-2
CASSQETGGGYGYTF
TGTGCCAGCAGCCAAGAAACAGGGGGAGGCTATGGCTACACCTTC
>18|-|TRBJ2-2|TRBD1|TRBV5-8
CANLLRDSLLVDTGELFF
TGTGCCAACCTCCTTAGGGACAGCCTTCTTGTGGACACCGGGGAGCTGTTTTTT
>16|once|TRBJ2-2|-|TRBV7-6
CASSLNGEIGTGELFF
TGTGCCAGCAGCTTAAACGGGGAAATTGGGACCGGGGAGCTGTTTTTT
>15|-|TRBJ1-5|-|TRBV7-8
CASSLMRQSNQPQHF
TGTGCCAGCAGCTTGATGAGACAGAGCAATCAGCCCCAGCATTTT
>16|-|TRBJ2-2|-|TRBV11-3
CASSLGGGGRIGELFF
TGTGCCAGCAGCTTAGGGGGAGGGGGACGCATCGGGGAGCTGTTTTTT
>15|-|TRBJ2-5|TRBD1|TRBV5-3
CARICRQGVSETQYF
TGTGCCAGAATTTGCAGACAGGGGGTATCGGAGACCCAGTACTTC
>15|-|TRBJ1-5|TRBD1|TRBV24-1
CATSPGQGGNQPQHF
TGTGCCACCAGTCCGGGACAGGGAGGCAATCAGCCCCAGCATTTT
>12|-|TRBJ1-2|-|TRBV12-3/TRBV12-4
CASIVQGHGYTF
TGTGCCAGCATAGTGCAGGGGCACGGCTACACCTTC
>15|once|TRBJ1-4|TRBD1|TRBV7-9
CASSLATGRTEKLFF
TGTGCCAGCAGCTTAGCGACAGGGCGTACCGAAAAACTGTTTTTT
>15|-|TRBJ1-6|-|TRBV6-1
CASSEKGQGGSPLHF
TGTGCCAGCAGTGAAAAGGGGCAGGGAGGTTCACCCCTCCACTTT
>14|-|TRBJ1-1|-|TRBV4-3
CASSQDLPSGEAFF
TGCGCCAGCAGCCAAGATCTCCCGTCAGGGGAAGCTTTCTTT
>15|-|TRBJ2-2|TRBD2|TRBV2
CASRERETNTGELFF
TGTGCCAGCAGGGAGCGGGAGACTAACACCGGGGAGCTGTTTTTT
>14|-|TRBJ2-5|TRBD1|TRBV10-3
CAIRVTGDRETQYF
TGTGCCATCAGAGTAACAGGGGATCGAGAGACCCAGTACTTC